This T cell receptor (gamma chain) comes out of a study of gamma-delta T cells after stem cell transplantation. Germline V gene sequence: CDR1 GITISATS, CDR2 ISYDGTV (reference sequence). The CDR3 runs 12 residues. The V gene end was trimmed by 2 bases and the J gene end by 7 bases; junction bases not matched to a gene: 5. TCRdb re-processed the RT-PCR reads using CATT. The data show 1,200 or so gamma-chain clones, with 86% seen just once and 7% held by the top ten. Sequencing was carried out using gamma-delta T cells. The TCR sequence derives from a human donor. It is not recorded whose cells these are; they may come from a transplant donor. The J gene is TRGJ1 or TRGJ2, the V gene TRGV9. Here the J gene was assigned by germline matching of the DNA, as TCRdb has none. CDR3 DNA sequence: TGTGCCTTGTGGGAGGGCAGGTATAAGAAACTCTTT. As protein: CALWEGRYKKLF.